What follows are 25 T cell receptor beta chains derived from one specimen sequenced in a study of OX40 agonist ivuxolimab in advanced cancers. Sequenced by immunoSEQ multiplex PCR; TCRdb stores in-frame clones only, minus some. The sample includes 77,000 or so clones, around 93% of them seen just once. Sequenced material: CD4+ or CD8+ T cells sorted from blood, taken in a trial of the OX40 agonist ivuxolimab. The receptors were sampled from an adult with an advanced solid tumor such as melanoma, head and neck, liver or kidney cancer.

Comments on this clone: The sample has other DNA sequences that encode this CDR3 too. The V call is TRBV15, the J call TRBJ2-3; D is unclear. Trimming took off 3 bases at V and 3 bases at J, with 7 bases between the two ends. Germline V gene sequence: CDR1 LNHNV, CDR2 YYDKDF (reference sequence). The CDR3 has 13 amino acids. CDR3 residues: CATSRGSTDTQYF. The CDR3 nucleotides read TGTGCCACCAGCAGGGGTTCGACAGATACGCAGTATTTT.

This clone was seen just once. This chain connects TRBV19 to TRBJ2-7; TRBD1 is a possible D gene (6 bases). Germline lookup yields CDR1 LNHDA and CDR2 SQIVND (reference sequence). V gave up 6 bases and J gave up 5 bases, with 20 bases separating them. This CDR3 has 15 amino acids. Written as DNA, the CDR3 is TGTGCCAGTAGAAACCGGGACACCGGTTTCGACGAGCAGTACTTC. It yields the protein CASRNRDTGFDEQYF.

The chain uses TRBV6-6 and TRBJ2-5; the match to TRBD1 covers 8 bases. The germline gives CDR1 MNHNY, CDR2 SVGAGI (reference sequence). This CDR3 has 15 residues. The ends lost 5 bases at V and 4 bases at J; junction bases unmatched: 9. CDR3 coding DNA: TGTGCCAGCAGTCCGACAGGGGATAGTTCAGAGACCCAGTACTTC. This codes for CASSPTGDSSETQYF.

The chain has TRBV29-1 and TRBJ2-5; perhaps TRBD2 as D (5 bases). With 1 base removed from V and 1 base from J, the gap between germline ends came to 7 bases. The CDR3 has 13 residues. Looked up from germline, CDR1 is SQVTM and CDR2 is ANQGSEA. The CDR3 coding sequence is TGCAGCGTTGAAGGGGCGGGCCAAGAGACCCAGTACTTC. Amino acid sequence: CSVEGAGQETQYF.

The CDR3 here is CASSFGPSYGSYEQYF. CDR3 sequence (DNA): TGTGCCAGCAGTTTCGGGCCCTCCTATGGGTCCTACGAGCAGTACTTC. The chain joins TRBV6-5 to TRBJ2-7; the D is unclear. Germline CDR1 MNHEY, CDR2 SVGAGI. Deletions cut 4 bases from V and 1 base from J, with 17 bases between. The CDR3 is made up of 16 amino acids.

This clone was observed once. The chain couples TRBV27 to TRBJ2-7; D is undetermined. The CDR3 consists of 14 residues. Germline V gene sequence: CDR1 MNHEY, CDR2 SMNVEV (reference sequence). V was shortened by 6 bases and J by 3 bases, with 15 bases between the two germline ends. CDR3 amino acids: CASSHPGVNYEQYF. Here the CDR3 DNA reads TGTGCCAGCAGCCACCCTGGAGTGAACTACGAGCAGTACTTC.

The rearrangement uses TRBV7-2 and TRBJ1-5; D gene ambiguous. The CDR3 length is 14 residues. Germline loops: CDR1 SGHTA, CDR2 FQGNSA. The V end was cut by 5 bases, the J end by 6 bases, with 14 bases between. The CDR3 loop reads CASSGSVGVQPQHF. As DNA, the CDR3 is TGTGCCAGCAGCGGTAGTGTTGGGGTTCAGCCCCAGCATTTT.

V usage is TRBV9 and J usage is TRBJ2-2; 14 bases fit TRBD2. This CDR3 comprises 17 residues. V was clipped by 4 bases and J by 6 bases; unmatched bases: 8. CDR1 and CDR2 (germline): SGDLS, YYNGEE. CDR3 amino acids: CASSPRGLAGVAGELFF. CDR3 in DNA: TGTGCCAGCAGCCCACGGGGACTAGCGGGAGTCGCCGGGGAGCTGTTTTTT. Full variable domain (missing parts from reference TRBV9 and TRBJ2-2): DSGVTQTPKHLITATGQRVTLRCSPRSGDLSVYWYQQSLDQGLQFLIQYYNGEERAKGNILERFSAQQFPDLHSELNLSSLELGDSALYFCASSPRGLAGVAGELFFGEGSRLTVL.

The CDR3 sequence is CASSPAQWGETQYF. DNA of the CDR3: TGTGCCAGCTCACCGGCGCAGTGGGGCGAGACCCAGTACTTC. V is TRBV18 and J is TRBJ2-5; TRBD1 is a possible D gene (5 bases). Per the germline V gene, CDR1 is KGHSH and CDR2 is LQKENI. The CDR3 consists of 14 residues. The V gene lost 3 bases and the J gene lost 5 bases, with 13 bases spanning the gap.

Here the CDR3 reads CASSWGEARDQETQYF. In nucleotides, the CDR3 is TGTGCCAGCAGCTGGGGGGAGGCCAGGGACCAAGAGACCCAGTACTTC. The V call is TRBV5-4, the J call TRBJ2-5, with TRBD2 as a possible D gene (6 bases). CDR1 and CDR2 from the germline V gene are SGHNT and YYREEE (reference sequence). The V gene lost 3 bases and the J gene lost 0 bases, with 15 bases spanning the gap. This CDR3 is built from 16 residues.

The chain joins TRBV11-3 to TRBJ2-1; TRBD2 matches 8 bases. The ends lost 5 bases at V and 6 bases at J; junction bases unmatched: 9. The CDR3 length is 15 residues. Germline lookup yields CDR1 SGHNT and CDR2 YENEEA. The CDR3 DNA reads as TGTGCCAGCAGCCGTGAGGCGGGGGGAGTCAATGAGCAGTTCTTC. Encoded protein: CASSREAGGVNEQFF.

This chain links TRBV11-2 with TRBJ2-3, with 7 bases lining up with TRBD2. V shed 0 bases, J shed 2 bases, and the junction held 8 bases outside the gene matches. CDR3 size: 17 residues. Germline V CDR1 and CDR2: SGHAT, FQNNGV. This chain's CDR3 is CASSLDAPGGVTDTQYF. CDR3 nucleotides: TGTGCCAGCAGCTTAGATGCCCCGGGGGGTGTCACAGATACGCAGTATTTT.

This chain connects TRBV9 to TRBJ2-1, with a tentative D call TRBD2 (6 bases). V dropped 3 bases and J dropped 4 bases, with 20 bases sitting between them. The germline CDR1 and CDR2 sequences are SGDLS and YYNGEE. The CDR3 contains 17 residues. The CDR3 coding sequence is TGTGCCAGCAGCGCATCCCTTCGCGGGACGGGGTACAATGAGCAGTTCTTC. It codes for CASSASLRGTGYNEQFF.

The chain recombines TRBV10-1 with TRBJ2-3, with D possibly matching TRBD2 (6 bases). This CDR3 has 16 residues. V lost 2 bases and J 3 bases, leaving 15 bases between the germline ends. Germline loops: CDR1 WNHNN, CDR2 SYGVQD (reference sequence). In nucleotides, the CDR3 is TGCGCCAGCAGTGAGGGGGTCAGGGCGGGAACAGATACGCAGTATTTT. Its translation is CASSEGVRAGTDTQYF.

The chain couples TRBV5-1 to TRBJ2-7; D ambiguous. CDR1 and CDR2 from the germline V gene are SGHRS and YFSETQ. V was pared by 4 bases and J by 6 bases, with 11 bases between. The CDR3 length is 12 residues. CDR3 nucleotides: TGCGCCAGCAGCGACCAGTTAAGCGAGCAGTACTTC. It yields the protein CASSDQLSEQYF.

The chain is built from TRBV6-6 and TRBJ1-2; the match to TRBD1 covers 12 bases. The V gene end was trimmed by 2 bases and the J gene end by 10 bases; junction bases not matched to a gene: 8. This CDR3 contains 15 residues. Per germline, CDR1 MNHNY and CDR2 SVGAGI (reference sequence). The DNA for the CDR3 is TGTGCCAGCAGTTACCCGGGACAGGGGGCAATAGACTACACCTTC. Residues: CASSYPGQGAIDYTF.

The rearrangement links TRBV28 to TRBJ2-7; D is uncertain. Looked up from germline, CDR1 is MDHEN and CDR2 is SYDVKM. The V end was cut by 5 bases, the J end by 2 bases, with 16 bases between. The CDR3 is 15 residues long. CDR3 bases: TGTGCCAGCAGTCCCCCCCTCGCGTTTCCCTACGAGCAGTACTTC. It yields the protein CASSPPLAFPYEQYF.

V and J are TRBV4-2 and TRBJ1-5, with no clear D. The CDR3 is made up of 15 amino acids. V dropped 1 base and J dropped 4 bases, with 11 bases sitting between them. Germline CDR1 and CDR2: LGHNA and YNFKEQ. The CDR3 DNA reads TGTGCCAGCAGCCAAGGACGGTTTTTTAATCAGCCCCAGCATTTT. It is translated as CASSQGRFFNQPQHF.

V is TRBV5-1 and J is TRBJ2-6; 7 bases are shared with TRBD2. Germline CDR1 and CDR2: SGHRS and YFSETQ. The CDR3 is 17 amino acids. V lost 5 bases and J lost 0; bases outside the gene matches: 8. CDR3 nucleotides: TGCGCCAGCAGGCTTCAGGCGGGGGACTCTGGGGCCAACGTCCTGACTTTC. It yields the protein CASRLQAGDSGANVLTF.

The chain links TRBV7-3 to TRBJ2-3, with TRBD2 matching over 11 bases. V dropped 5 bases and J dropped 4; count of bases not matched to a gene: 8. The germline CDR1 and CDR2 sequences are SGHTA and FQGTGA. There are 16 residues in the CDR3. The CDR3, as DNA: TGTGCCAGCAGCCAAGGGTTGACTAGCGGGGCAGATACGCAGTATTTT. Protein product: CASSQGLTSGADTQYF.

The rearrangement uses TRBV5-1 and TRBJ2-2; perhaps TRBD1 as D (6 bases). CDR3 length equals 16 residues. The germline CDR1 and CDR2 sequences are SGHRS and YFSETQ. The V and J ends lost 3 bases and 3 bases respectively, with 15 bases between them. In DNA, the CDR3 is TGCGCCAGCAGCTCACAGGGTGCGGAGGACACCGGGGAGCTGTTTTTT. Protein: CASSSQGAEDTGELFF.

For the CDR3, the DNA is TGTGCCAGCAGTGAAGCCCGGGGGCAGTATGAAAAACTGTTTTTT. Its protein product is CASSEARGQYEKLFF. The chain links TRBV6-1 to TRBJ1-4, with D maybe TRBD1 (6 bases). This CDR3 has 15 residues. V gave up 0 bases and J gave up 6 bases, with 11 bases separating them. The germline CDR1 and CDR2 sequences are MNHNS and SASEGT.

The chain combines TRBV30 with TRBJ1-2; D not certain. The CDR3 has 13 amino acids. The ends were cut back, 5 bases at V and 8 bases at J, with 18 bases in the middle. Germline V gene data show CDR1 as GTSNPN and CDR2 as SVGIG (reference sequence). In DNA, the CDR3 is TGTGCCTGGCGCCCGACGGGCGCGGGAGGCTACACCTTC. Its translation is CAWRPTGAGGYTF.

The V call is TRBV5-3, the J call TRBJ1-1, with 8 bases aligning to TRBD1. TRBV5-3 is annotated as an ORF whose role is uncertain. The trim removed 3 bases at V and 5 bases at J, leaving 9 bases unmatched. The CDR3 has 15 amino acids. The CDR3: CARSCQTGARTEAFF. The CDR3 DNA reads TGTGCCAGAAGCTGTCAGACAGGGGCCCGGACTGAAGCTTTCTTT.

The CDR3 sequence is CASSTGGEYEQYF. The DNA for the CDR3 is TGTGCCAGTAGTACAGGGGGTGAGTACGAGCAGTACTTC. The chain combines TRBV19 with TRBJ2-7, with TRBD1 matching 7 bases. CDR3 length: 13 residues. The V gene's germline CDR1 is LNHDA and CDR2 SQIVND (reference sequence). Trimming cost V 4 bases and J 4 bases; bases outside gene matches: 4.